This TCR beta chain stems from a study of cytomegalovirus exposure and HLA in healthy donors. Findings and caveats of the study: Presence/absence analyses took donor sequencing depth as roughly uniform. When a later analysis was performed, an Asian-associated ancestry cluster reportedly had fewer N-insertions than the roughly 700-donor mean.

In regard to this clone: Antigen unknown.

The PCR made use of 60 Vbeta and 13 Jbeta primers. Measured with immunoSEQ multiplex PCR; TCRdb has only the in-frame clones, and not every one. The profile shows 80,000 to 95,000 clones, 78% of them singletons. The receptor comes from a man aged 18 to 29 in good health and CMV-seropositive. The sequencing input was PBMCs.

For the CDR3, the DNA is TGTGCCAGCAGTCTTGACAGGGGGGGCACTGAAGCTTTCTTT. Translation: CASSLDRGGTEAFF. J is TRBJ1-1 and V is TRBV6-1; 9 bases align to TRBD1. The CDR3 runs to 14 residues. Germline trimming cut 5 bases from V and 4 bases from J; bases unmatched to any gene: 5. The germline V gene encodes CDR1 MNHNS and CDR2 SASEGT.